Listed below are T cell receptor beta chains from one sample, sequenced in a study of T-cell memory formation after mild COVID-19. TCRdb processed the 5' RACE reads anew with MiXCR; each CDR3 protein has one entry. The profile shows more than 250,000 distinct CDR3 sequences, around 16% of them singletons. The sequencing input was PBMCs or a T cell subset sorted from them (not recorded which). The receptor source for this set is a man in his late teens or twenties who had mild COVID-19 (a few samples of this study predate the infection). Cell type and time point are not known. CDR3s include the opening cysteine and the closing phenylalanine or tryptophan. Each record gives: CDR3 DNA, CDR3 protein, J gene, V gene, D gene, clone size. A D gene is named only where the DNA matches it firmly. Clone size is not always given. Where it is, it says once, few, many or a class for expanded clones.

CDR3nt: TGTGCCAGCAGTTTAAATTTAGGGGATTGGGAGACCCAGTACTTC
CDR3aa: CASSLNLGDWETQYF
j_gene: TRBJ2-5
v_gene: TRBV27
d_gene: NA
abundance: NA

CDR3nt: TGTGCCAGCAGTTATTGGCAGGGGGCCTCTGGCTACACCTTC
CDR3aa: CASSYWQGASGYTF
j_gene: TRBJ1-2
v_gene: TRBV6-5
d_gene: TRBD1
abundance: few

CDR3nt: TGCAGTGCTAGAACAGGGGGCATCGGCAATGAGCAGTTCTTC
CDR3aa: CSARTGGIGNEQFF
j_gene: TRBJ2-1
v_gene: TRBV20-1
d_gene: TRBD1
abundance: few

CDR3nt: TGTGCCAGCAGTTGGACTAGCGGGGGGGCAGAGACCCAGTACTTC
CDR3aa: CASSWTSGGAETQYF
j_gene: TRBJ2-5
v_gene: TRBV6-2/TRBV6-3
d_gene: TRBD2
abundance: NA

CDR3nt: TGTGCCAGCAGCCCCGACCTGAGGGAATATGGCTACACCTTC
CDR3aa: CASSPDLREYGYTF
j_gene: TRBJ1-2
v_gene: TRBV11-1
d_gene: NA
abundance: NA

CDR3nt: TGCGCCAGCAGCTTAACGGGAGGGAAGTATGGCTACACCTTC
CDR3aa: CASSLTGGKYGYTF
j_gene: TRBJ1-2
v_gene: TRBV5-1
d_gene: NA
abundance: few

CDR3nt: TGTGCCAGCAGCCAAGGGGACCGTTCCTACAATGAGCAGTTCTTC
CDR3aa: CASSQGDRSYNEQFF
j_gene: TRBJ2-1
v_gene: TRBV3-1
d_gene: NA
abundance: NA

CDR3nt: TGTGCCAGCAGCGGACGGGAGGCAGGGGCGAACATTCAGTACTTC
CDR3aa: CASSGREAGANIQYF
j_gene: TRBJ2-4
v_gene: TRBV9
d_gene: NA
abundance: few

CDR3nt: TGCAGCGTTGGCATGCAGGGAAAGGATCAGCCCCAGCATTTT
CDR3aa: CSVGMQGKDQPQHF
j_gene: TRBJ1-5
v_gene: TRBV29-1
d_gene: NA
abundance: many

CDR3nt: TGTGCCAGCAGTTACTGGGCAGGGGCTGGATCACCCCTCCACTTT
CDR3aa: CASSYWAGAGSPLHF
j_gene: TRBJ1-6
v_gene: TRBV6-6
d_gene: NA
abundance: NA

CDR3nt: TGCGCCAGCAGCCAAGTCGCCGGACAGGGTGTCTATGGCTACACCTTC
CDR3aa: CASSQVAGQGVYGYTF
j_gene: TRBJ1-2
v_gene: TRBV4-3
d_gene: TRBD1
abundance: once

CDR3nt: TGTGCCAGCAGCCCGGGGACTGCCAATGAGCAGTTCTTC
CDR3aa: CASSPGTANEQFF
j_gene: TRBJ2-1
v_gene: TRBV7-3
d_gene: NA
abundance: NA

CDR3nt: TGCGCCAGCAGCCTCACAGGGGAATCCTACGAGCAGTACTTC
CDR3aa: CASSLTGESYEQYF
j_gene: TRBJ2-7
v_gene: TRBV4-3
d_gene: TRBD1
abundance: few

CDR3nt: TGTGCCAGCACGGTAGGAACTAGCACAGATACGCAGTATTTT
CDR3aa: CASTVGTSTDTQYF
j_gene: TRBJ2-3
v_gene: TRBV2
d_gene: NA
abundance: NA

CDR3nt: TGTGCCAGCAGCCAAGACGGACAGGAGAACACTGAAGCTTTCTTT
CDR3aa: CASSQDGQENTEAFF
j_gene: TRBJ1-1
v_gene: TRBV7-9
d_gene: TRBD1
abundance: NA